This TCR beta chain came from a study of T cell responses to AZD1222 COVID-19 vaccine. Overall study results and limits: Spike-specific TCR repertoires showed rising breadth and depth after two AZD1222 doses. Just 5 to 7 people given AZD1222 tested seropositive at baseline.

In the case of this clone: Its antigen is still unknown.

The CDR3 contains 16 residues. This table comes from immunoSEQ multiplex PCR, and its TCRdb copy is limited to in-frame clones, with some not included. The data contain some 140,000 clones, around 90% of them singletons. This clonotype originated in an adult in good health. The gene calls are TRBV21-1 and TRBJ1-5. TRBV21-1 is reported as a pseudogene. The input for sequencing was peripheral blood, taken on day 0 of AZD1222 vaccination. The CDR3 sequence is CASSKRGGDSNQPQHF. For the CDR3, the DNA is TGTGCCAGCAGCAAAAGAGGGGGGGATAGCAATCAGCCCCAGCATTTT.